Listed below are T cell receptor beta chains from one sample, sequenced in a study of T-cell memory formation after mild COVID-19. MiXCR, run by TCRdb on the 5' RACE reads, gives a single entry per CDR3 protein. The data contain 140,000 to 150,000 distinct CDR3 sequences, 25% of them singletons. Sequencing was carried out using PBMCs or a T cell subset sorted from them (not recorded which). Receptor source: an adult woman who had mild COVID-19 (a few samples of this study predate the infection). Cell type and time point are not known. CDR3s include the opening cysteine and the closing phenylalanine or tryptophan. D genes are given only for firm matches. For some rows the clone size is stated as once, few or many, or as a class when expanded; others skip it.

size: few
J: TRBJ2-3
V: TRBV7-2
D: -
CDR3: CASSLVSGSTDTQYF
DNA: TGTGCCAGCAGCTTAGTTAGCGGTAGCACAGATACGCAGTATTTT

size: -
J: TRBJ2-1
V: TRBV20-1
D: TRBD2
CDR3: CSASPPGLAGVMPYNEQFF
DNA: TGCAGTGCTTCCCCCCCGGGACTAGCGGGAGTGATGCCCTACAATGAGCAGTTCTTC

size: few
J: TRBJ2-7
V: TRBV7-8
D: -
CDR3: CASSFTGTWPYEQYF
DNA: TGTGCCAGCAGCTTTACCGGGACCTGGCCCTACGAGCAGTACTTC

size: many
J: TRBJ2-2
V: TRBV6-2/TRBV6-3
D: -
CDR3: CASSYGAETGELFF
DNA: TGTGCCAGCAGTTACGGGGCAGAGACCGGGGAGCTGTTTTTT

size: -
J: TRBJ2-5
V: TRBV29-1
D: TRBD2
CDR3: CSVEVVAGWEETQYF
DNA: TGCAGCGTTGAAGTGGTAGCGGGATGGGAAGAGACCCAGTACTTC

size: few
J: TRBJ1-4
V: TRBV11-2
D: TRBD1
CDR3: CASSFPGGEEKLFF
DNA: TGTGCCAGCAGCTTTCCAGGGGGAGAGGAAAAACTGTTTTTT

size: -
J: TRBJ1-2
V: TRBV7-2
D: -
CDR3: CASSEEGTVYGYTF
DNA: TGTGCCAGCAGCGAGGAGGGGACGGTCTATGGCTACACCTTC

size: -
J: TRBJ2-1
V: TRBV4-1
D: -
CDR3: CASSHPWKETEQFF
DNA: TGCGCCAGCAGCCACCCCTGGAAGGAGACAGAGCAGTTCTTC

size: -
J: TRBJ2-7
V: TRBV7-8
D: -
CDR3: CASSSSGPGSYEQYF
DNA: TGTGCCAGCAGCTCGTCGGGACCGGGGAGCTACGAGCAGTACTTC

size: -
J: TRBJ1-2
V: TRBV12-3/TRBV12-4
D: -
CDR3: CASSDFIEGGYTF
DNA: TGTGCCAGCAGCGACTTTATTGAGGGGGGCTACACCTTC

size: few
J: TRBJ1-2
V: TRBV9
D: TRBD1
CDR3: CASSGDGQGHYGYTF
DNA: TGTGCCAGCAGCGGAGATGGACAGGGTCACTATGGCTACACCTTC

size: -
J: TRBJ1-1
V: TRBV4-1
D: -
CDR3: CASSQESGSGTEAFF
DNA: TGCGCCAGCAGCCAAGAATCCGGGAGCGGCACTGAAGCTTTCTTT

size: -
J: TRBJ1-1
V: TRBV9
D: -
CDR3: CASSVGKGRTEAFF
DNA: TGTGCCAGCAGCGTAGGAAAGGGTAGAACTGAAGCTTTCTTT

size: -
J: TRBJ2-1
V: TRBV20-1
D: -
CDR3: CSAIVLSGANEQFF
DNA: TGCAGTGCCATAGTCCTCTCAGGGGCGAATGAGCAGTTCTTC

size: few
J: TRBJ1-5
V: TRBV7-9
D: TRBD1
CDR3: CASSLSTGGQPQHF
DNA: TGTGCCAGCAGCTTAAGCACAGGGGGTCAGCCCCAGCATTTT

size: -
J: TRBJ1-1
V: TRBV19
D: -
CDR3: CASNQGTLNTEAFF
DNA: TGTGCCAGTAACCAGGGGACCTTGAACACTGAAGCTTTCTTT

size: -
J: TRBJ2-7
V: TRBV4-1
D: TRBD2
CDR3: CASSPPRGGLASADQYF
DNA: TGCGCCAGCAGCCCCCCCCGGGGAGGACTAGCCTCAGCGGACCAGTACTTC

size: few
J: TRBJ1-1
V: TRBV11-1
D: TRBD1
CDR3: CASSYSPGQGRNTEAFF
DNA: TGTGCCAGCAGCTACTCCCCGGGACAGGGGAGGAACACTGAAGCTTTCTTT

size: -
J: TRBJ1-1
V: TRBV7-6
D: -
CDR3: CASSVETNTEAFF
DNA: TGTGCCAGCAGCGTAGAGACTAACACTGAAGCTTTCTTT

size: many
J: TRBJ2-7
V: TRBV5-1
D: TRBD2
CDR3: CASSLASGSSYEQYF
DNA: TGCGCCAGCAGCTTGGCTAGCGGGAGCTCCTACGAGCAGTACTTC

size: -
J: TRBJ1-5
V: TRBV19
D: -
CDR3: CASSGRTLGDNQPQHF
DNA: TGTGCCAGTAGTGGGAGGACTCTAGGGGACAATCAGCCCCAGCATTTT

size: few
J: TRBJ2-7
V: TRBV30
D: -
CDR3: CAWSWGSGSNEQYF
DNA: TGTGCCTGGAGTTGGGGGTCGGGGTCCAACGAGCAGTACTTC

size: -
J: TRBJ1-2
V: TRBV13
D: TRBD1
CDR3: CASSITGAYGYTF
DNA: TGTGCCAGCAGCATCACAGGGGCCTATGGCTACACCTTC

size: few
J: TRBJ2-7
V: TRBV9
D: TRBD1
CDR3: CASSVSGTGFSYEQYF
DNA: TGTGCCAGCAGCGTCTCCGGGACAGGGTTCTCCTACGAGCAGTACTTC

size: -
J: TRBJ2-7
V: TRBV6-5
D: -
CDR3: CASSYSRPLAVQGEQYF
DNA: TGTGCCAGCAGTTACTCGAGGCCGCTAGCGGTACAGGGGGAGCAGTACTTC

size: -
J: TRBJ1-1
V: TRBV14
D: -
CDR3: CASSPSGGAEAFF
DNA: TGTGCCAGCAGCCCGAGCGGAGGTGCTGAAGCTTTCTTT

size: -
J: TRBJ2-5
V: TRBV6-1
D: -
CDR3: CASSSIGFWETQYF
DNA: TGTGCCAGCAGTAGTATTGGGTTTTGGGAGACCCAGTACTTC

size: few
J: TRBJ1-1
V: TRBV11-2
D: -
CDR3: CASSYLVGAFF
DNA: TGTGCCAGCAGCTATCTTGTGGGAGCTTTCTTT

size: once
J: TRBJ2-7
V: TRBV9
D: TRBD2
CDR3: CASRVATGLANEQYF
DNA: TGTGCCAGCCGCGTAGCTACGGGACTAGCGAACGAGCAGTACTTC

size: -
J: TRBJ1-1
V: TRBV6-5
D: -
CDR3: CASSYTTLNTEAFF
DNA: TGTGCCAGCAGTTACACAACCCTGAACACTGAAGCTTTCTTT

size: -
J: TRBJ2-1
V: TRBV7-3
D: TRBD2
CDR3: CASSLGLALLGEQFF
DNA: TGTGCCAGCAGCCTGGGACTAGCACTCCTTGGTGAGCAGTTCTTC

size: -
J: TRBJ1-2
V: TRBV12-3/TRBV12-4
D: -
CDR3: CASSPGRYNYGYTF
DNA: TGTGCCAGCAGTCCCGGACGGTACAACTATGGCTACACCTTC

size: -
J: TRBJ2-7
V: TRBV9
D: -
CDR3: CASSDLSNEQYF
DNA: TGTGCCAGCAGCGACCTCTCCAACGAGCAGTACTTC

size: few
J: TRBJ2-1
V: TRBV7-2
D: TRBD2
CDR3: CASSLNLAGGEEQFF
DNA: TGTGCCAGCAGCTTAAATCTTGCGGGAGGGGAGGAGCAGTTCTTC